Each of the 13 T cell receptor beta chains below was sequenced from the same sample in a study of CD8 T cells in Susac syndrome. When the RNA was reverse transcribed, random hexamers were used with an input of roughly 0.45 to 1 ug. Via MiXCR, TCRdb re-called the immunoSEQ multiplex PCR reads, giving one row per CDR3 protein. The sample carries about 300,000 distinct CDR3 sequences, approximately 81% recorded once. The sequenced material came from CD8+ T cells from PBMCs. Receptors originate from a human donor with multiple sclerosis.

The V and J genes are TRBV4-2 and TRBJ2-7, with 9 bases lining up with TRBD1. The V gene end was trimmed by 0 bases and the J gene end by 5 bases; junction bases not matched to a gene: 8. Looked up from germline, CDR1 is LGHNA and CDR2 is YNFKEQ. The CDR3 sequence is 16 residues long. The CDR3 reads CASSQDPQGARNEQYF. In DNA form, the CDR3 reads TGTGCCAGCAGCCAAGATCCACAGGGGGCAAGGAACGAGCAGTACTTC.

The rearrangement uses TRBV11-1 and TRBJ2-5; D unclear. The V end lost 2 bases, the J end lost 3 bases, and 10 bases lay between the germline ends. Germline assignment: CDR1 SGHAT and CDR2 FQDESV (reference sequence). This CDR3 has 14 amino acids. CDR3 residues: CASSLTRQKETQYF. In DNA form, the CDR3 reads TGTGCCAGCAGCTTAACGCGGCAGAAAGAGACCCAGTACTTC. Drawing the rest from reference TRBV11-1 and TRBJ2-5, the complete variable domain is EAEVAQSPRYKITEKSQAVAFWCDPISGHATLYWYRQILGQGPELLVQFQDESVVDDSQLPKDRFSAERLKGVDSTLKIQPAELGDSAMYLCASSLTRQKETQYFGPGTRLLVL.

The chain combines TRBV24-1 with TRBJ1-2, with 7 nucleotides matching TRBD1. Germline V gene data show CDR1 as KGHDR and CDR2 as SFDVKD. This CDR3 region has 13 residues. Trimming removed 5 bases from V and 5 bases from J; junction bases left unmatched: 4. CDR3 nucleotide sequence: TGTGCCACCAGTGGGGGACAGCAATATGGCTACACCTTC. Translating gives CATSGGQQYGYTF.

V and J are TRBV15 and TRBJ2-1; 13 bases map to TRBD2. This CDR3 is 16 amino acids long. Germline V gives CDR1 LNHNV, CDR2 YYDKDF (reference sequence). The J segment lost 8 bases and the V segment lost 1 base, leaving 5 bases of the junction unmatched. The CDR3 DNA reads TGTGCCACCAGCAGAGCACTAGCGGGAGGGCCCGATGAGCAGTTCTTC. This translates into CATSRALAGGPDEQFF.

The V and J genes are TRBV27 and TRBJ2-1; TRBD2 agrees at 10 bases. The ends lost 6 bases at V and 4 bases at J; junction bases unmatched: 3. The CDR3 has 14 amino acids. From germline, CDR1 is MNHEY and CDR2 SMNVEV (reference sequence). CDR3 sequence reads: CASRTSGAYNEQFF. The CDR3 DNA reads as TGTGCCAGCAGAACTAGCGGGGCATACAATGAGCAGTTCTTC.

The chain carries TRBV12-3 or TRBV12-4 and TRBJ2-6; D uncertain. V was pared by 8 bases and J by 0 bases, with 20 bases between. The CDR3 runs 18 residues. The CDR3 sequence is CASLDFRGLSSGANVLTF. The CDR3 DNA follows: TGTGCCAGCCTCGACTTCCGCGGCCTCAGCTCTGGGGCCAACGTCCTGACTTTC.

The gene calls are TRBV7-2 and TRBJ2-1, with TRBD1 matching 8 bases. This CDR3 contains 14 residues. Germline V gene sequence: CDR1 SGHTA, CDR2 FQGNSA. The ends lost 2 bases at V and 7 bases at J; junction bases unmatched: 4. The CDR3 protein is CASSLYRTGNEQFF. CDR3 nucleotides: TGTGCCAGCAGCTTATACAGGACAGGGAATGAGCAGTTCTTC.

The chain recombines TRBV6-5 with TRBJ2-1; 11 bases are a match to TRBD2. Germline assignment: CDR1 MNHEY and CDR2 SVGAGI. The CDR3 contains 16 residues. Trimming at V came to 2 bases and at J to 7 bases, leaving 7 bases not matched to a gene. The CDR3 DNA sequence: TGTGCCAGCAGTTACCTTGGGGTAGCGGGAGGGAATGAGCAGTTCTTC. This codes for CASSYLGVAGGNEQFF.

The chain has TRBV7-9 and TRBJ1-2, with D possibly matching TRBD1 (5 bases). CDR3 length equals 15 residues. CDR1 and CDR2 (germline): SEHNR, FQNEAQ (reference sequence). V lost 7 bases to trimming and J lost 7 bases, with 22 bases between them. Written as DNA, the CDR3 is TGTGCCAGCACCCCGCCGAGTGTGGGGCTAGGTGGCTACACCTTC. This translates into CASTPPSVGLGGYTF.

This chain links TRBV5-1 with TRBJ2-1; tentative D call: TRBD2 (6 bases). This CDR3 spans 16 amino acids. Germline V lookup: CDR1 SGHRS, CDR2 YFSETQ. V was shortened by 5 bases and J by 10 bases, with 25 bases between the two germline ends. This CDR3 is CASSPTRDRLRGEQFF. CDR3 coding DNA: TGCGCCAGCAGTCCCACGCGGGATCGCCTTCGGGGGGAGCAGTTCTTC.

The chain carries TRBV11-2 and TRBJ2-7; D not resolved. V was cut by 6 bases and J by 2 bases, with 14 bases left in between. This CDR3 spans 14 amino acids. Germline lookup yields CDR1 SGHAT and CDR2 FQNNGV. CDR3 protein: CASRQPSGPYEQYF. In nucleotides, the CDR3 is TGTGCCAGCAGACAACCCTCCGGCCCCTACGAGCAGTACTTC.

The chain has TRBV9 and TRBJ2-1, with 13 bases aligning to TRBD2. The germline CDR1 and CDR2 sequences are SGDLS and YYNGEE. With 4 bases clipped from V and 1 base from J, the junction kept 11 bases outside the gene matches. The CDR3 has 19 residues. The CDR3 here is CASSSRTSGSGVSYNEQFF. The CDR3 DNA reads as TGTGCCAGCAGCTCTCGGACTAGCGGGAGTGGTGTATCCTACAATGAGCAGTTCTTC.

This sequence joins TRBV12-3 or TRBV12-4 and TRBJ2-1; 14 bases line up with TRBD2. This CDR3 region has 17 residues. Losses at the gene ends were 1 base for V and 5 bases for J; bases not matched to a gene: 4. The CDR3 coding sequence is TGTGCCAGCAGTTTAGGGACTAGCGGGAGGCCCCACAATGAGCAGTTCTTC. Translating it yields CASSLGTSGRPHNEQFF.